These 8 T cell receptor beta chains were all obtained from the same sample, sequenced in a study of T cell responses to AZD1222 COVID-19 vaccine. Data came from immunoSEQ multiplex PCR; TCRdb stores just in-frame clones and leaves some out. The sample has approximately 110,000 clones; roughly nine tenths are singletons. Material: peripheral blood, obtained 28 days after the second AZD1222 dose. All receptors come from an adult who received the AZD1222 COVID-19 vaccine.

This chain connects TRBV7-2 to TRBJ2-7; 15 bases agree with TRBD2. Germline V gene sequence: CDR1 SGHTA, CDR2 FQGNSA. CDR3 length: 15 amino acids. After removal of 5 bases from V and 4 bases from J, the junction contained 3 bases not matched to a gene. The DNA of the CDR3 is TGTGCCAGCAGCAACGGACTAGCGGGAGGGTACGAGCAGTACTTC. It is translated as CASSNGLAGGYEQYF. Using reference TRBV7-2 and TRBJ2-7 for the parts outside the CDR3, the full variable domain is GAGVSQSPSNKVTEKGKDVELRCDPISGHTALYWYRQSLGQGLEFLIYFQGNSAPDKSGLPSDRFSAERTGGSVSTLTIQRTQQEDSAVYLCASSNGLAGGYEQYFGPGTRLTVT.

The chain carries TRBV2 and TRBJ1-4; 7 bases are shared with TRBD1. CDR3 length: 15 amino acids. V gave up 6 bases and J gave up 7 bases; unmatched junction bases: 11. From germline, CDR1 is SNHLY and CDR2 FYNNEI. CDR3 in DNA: TGTGCCAGCAGGAATACAGGGGTGGGGAGTGAAAAACTGTTTTTT. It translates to CASRNTGVGSEKLFF.

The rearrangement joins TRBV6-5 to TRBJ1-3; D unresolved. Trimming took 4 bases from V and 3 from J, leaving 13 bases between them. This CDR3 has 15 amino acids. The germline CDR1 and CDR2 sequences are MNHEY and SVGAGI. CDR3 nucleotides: TGTGCCAGCAGTTCCTTGAAGGGCTATGGAAACACCATATATTTT. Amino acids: CASSSLKGYGNTIYF.

This chain's CDR3 is CASSFRASNTEAFF. The CDR3 DNA reads TGTGCCAGCAGTTTCCGGGCTTCGAACACTGAAGCTTTCTTT. The V gene is TRBV7-2, the J gene TRBJ1-1, with D unresolved. Germline assignment: CDR1 SGHTA and CDR2 FQGNSA. With 6 bases removed from V and 1 base from J, the gap between germline ends came to 12 bases. This CDR3 region has 14 residues.

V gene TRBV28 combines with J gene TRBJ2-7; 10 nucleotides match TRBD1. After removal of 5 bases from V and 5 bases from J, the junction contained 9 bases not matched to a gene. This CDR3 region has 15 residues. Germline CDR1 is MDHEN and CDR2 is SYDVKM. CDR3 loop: CASSPYGTGEHEQYF. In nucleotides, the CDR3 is TGTGCCAGCAGTCCCTACGGGACAGGGGAACACGAGCAGTACTTC.

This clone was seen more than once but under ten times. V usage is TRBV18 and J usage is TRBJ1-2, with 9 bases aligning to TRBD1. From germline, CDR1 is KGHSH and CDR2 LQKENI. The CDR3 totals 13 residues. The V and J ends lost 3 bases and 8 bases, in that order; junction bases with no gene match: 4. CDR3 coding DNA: TGTGCCAGCTCACCGGGACAGGGACGAGGCTACACCTTC. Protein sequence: CASSPGQGRGYTF.

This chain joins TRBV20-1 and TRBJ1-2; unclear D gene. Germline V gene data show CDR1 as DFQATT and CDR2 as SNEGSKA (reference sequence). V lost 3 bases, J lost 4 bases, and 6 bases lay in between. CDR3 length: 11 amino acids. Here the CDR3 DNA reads TGCAGTGCTAGTTTAGGCTATGGCTACACCTTC. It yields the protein CSASLGYGYTF.

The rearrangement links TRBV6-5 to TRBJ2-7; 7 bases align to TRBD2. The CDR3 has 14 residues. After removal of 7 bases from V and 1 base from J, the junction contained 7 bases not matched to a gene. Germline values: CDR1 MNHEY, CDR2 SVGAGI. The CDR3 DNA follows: TGTGCCAGCACTCGGACTAGTCCTTCCTACGAGCAGTACTTC. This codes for CASTRTSPSYEQYF.